The clone carrying this T cell receptor (beta chain) came up a few times. The CDR3 consists of 14 residues. Losses at the gene ends were 7 bases for V and 2 bases for J; bases not matched to a gene: 6. Germline V lookup: CDR1 SGHTA, CDR2 FQGNSA. Assay used: immunoSEQ multiplex PCR; TCRdb lists only in-frame clones, some missing. The data contain several thousand clones, about 69% of them singletons. This specimen belongs to a study of T cell repertoires in ileal Crohn's disease. Time point of the sample: proximal margin of the surgical specimen (macroscopically non-inflamed). This chain links TRBV7-2 with TRBJ1-2; TRBD1 matches 8 bases. The sequenced material came from ileal tissue. The clonotype originates from an adult with Crohn's disease. The CDR3 is CASTTTGANYGYTF. CDR3 DNA: TGTGCCAGCACCACGACAGGGGCCAACTATGGCTACACCTTC.